Each of the 17 T cell receptor beta chains below was sequenced from the same sample in a study of cytomegalovirus exposure and HLA in healthy donors. Libraries were prepared by immunoSEQ multiplex PCR; TCRdb keeps only in-frame clonotypes and omits some of them. The sample lists under 95,000 clones; roughly 94% were seen once. Sequencing was performed on PBMCs. The receptor set was obtained from a woman younger than 35 in good health and CMV-seropositive.

CDR3 in DNA: TGTGCCAGCAGCCCGAGTCGGGGGTTTGGCAATCAGCCCCAGCATTTT. Translating it yields CASSPSRGFGNQPQHF. V usage is TRBV28 and J usage is TRBJ1-5, with D perhaps matching TRBD1 (5 bases). Trimming removed 6 bases from V and 2 bases from J, with 17 bases in between. The germline V gene encodes CDR1 MDHEN and CDR2 SYDVKM. This CDR3 is 16 amino acids long.

V gene TRBV6-5 combines with J gene TRBJ2-5; D may be TRBD1 (6 bases). With 2 bases removed from V and 0 bases from J, the gap between germline ends came to 7 bases. Per the germline V gene, CDR1 is MNHEY and CDR2 is SVGAGI. CDR3 length: 14 residues. The CDR3 region is CASSYTGYQETQYF. CDR3 nucleotide sequence: TGTGCCAGCAGTTACACAGGGTACCAAGAGACCCAGTACTTC.

V is TRBV19 and J is TRBJ2-7; 8 bases are a match to TRBD1. The CDR3 spans 15 residues. Germline loops: CDR1 LNHDA, CDR2 SQIVND (reference sequence). J was trimmed by 2 bases and V by 6 bases; bases with no gene match: 9. The CDR3 coding sequence is TGTGCCAGTAGCCCCCAGGGGGCGAACGCCTACGAGCAGTACTTC. This translates into CASSPQGANAYEQYF.

The chain couples TRBV9 to TRBJ2-7; D is undetermined. V lost 0 bases to trimming and J lost 2 bases, with 12 bases between them. The germline CDR1 and CDR2 sequences are SGDLS and YYNGEE. This CDR3 has 15 amino acids. The CDR3 DNA reads TGTGCCAGCAGCGTAGGAGCAGGTTCTACCTACGAGCAGTACTTC. Its translation: CASSVGAGSTYEQYF.

V and J are TRBV6-5 and TRBJ1-1; 7 bases align to TRBD1. This CDR3 is 13 amino acids long. With V trimmed by 7 bases and J by 5 bases, 7 bases remained unmatched. The germline V gene encodes CDR1 MNHEY and CDR2 SVGAGI. CDR3 coding DNA: TGTGCCAGCACCAAGGGGGCCGCGACTGAAGCTTTCTTT. This translates into CASTKGAATEAFF.

The chain carries TRBV7-6 and TRBJ2-7, with 8 bases aligning to TRBD2. The CDR3 loop spans 16 amino acids. CDR1 is SGHVS and CDR2 is FNYEAQ in the germline V gene. V lost 1 base, J lost 0 bases, and 5 bases stayed unmatched. CDR3 sequence reads: CASSLGLGRGSYEQYF. The CDR3 region has the DNA TGTGCCAGCAGCTTAGGTCTCGGGAGGGGCTCCTACGAGCAGTACTTC.

CDR3 in amino acids: CASSLTQGGSNTEAFF. CDR3 DNA sequence: TGTGCCAGCAGCTTGACACAGGGGGGGTCGAACACTGAAGCTTTCTTT. The chain carries TRBV5-4 and TRBJ1-1, with 8 positions matching TRBD1. The CDR3 extends over 16 amino acids. Germline loops: CDR1 SGHNT, CDR2 YYREEE (reference sequence). V trimming: 1 base; J trimming: 1 base; junction bases outside the gene matches: 6.

V and J are TRBV19 and TRBJ2-2, with D perhaps TRBD1 (5 bases). The ends were cut back, 3 bases at V and 3 bases at J, with 8 bases in the middle. Looked up from germline, CDR1 is LNHDA and CDR2 is SQIVND (reference sequence). CDR3 length equals 14 residues. In nucleotides, the CDR3 is TGTGCCAGTAGTATCTGGGGCTACACCGGGGAGCTGTTTTTT. It is translated as CASSIWGYTGELFF.

The genes are TRBV9 and TRBJ2-5, with 12 bases identical to TRBD2. The V gene end was trimmed by 0 bases and the J gene end by 4 bases; junction bases not matched to a gene: 10. Germline CDR1 SGDLS, CDR2 YYNGEE. The CDR3 is 18 amino acids. The CDR3 sequence is CASSVATTTSGGRETQYF. The DNA for the CDR3 is TGTGCCAGCAGCGTAGCTACAACTACTAGCGGGGGGCGAGAGACCCAGTACTTC. Based on the CDR3 plus reference TRBV9 and TRBJ2-5, the full variable domain is DSGVTQTPKHLITATGQRVTLRCSPRSGDLSVYWYQQSLDQGLQFLIQYYNGEERAKGNILERFSAQQFPDLHSELNLSSLELGDSALYFCASSVATTTSGGRETQYFGPGTRLLVL.

This clone has just one count. The gene calls are TRBV28 and TRBJ1-5; weak D call: TRBD1 (5 bases). This CDR3 is 15 amino acids long. Germline lookup yields CDR1 MDHEN and CDR2 SYDVKM. V lost 1 base and J lost 7, with 14 bases in between. The CDR3 bases are TGTGCCAGCAGTTTATTAGTAGGGAAGGGGCAGCCCCAGCATTTT. Protein: CASSLLVGKGQPQHF.

The V and J genes are TRBV28 and TRBJ1-5; D gene ambiguous. The CDR3 is 15 amino acids. Looked up from germline, CDR1 is MDHEN and CDR2 is SYDVKM. V lost 3 bases to trimming and J lost 0 bases, with 9 bases between them. CDR3 nucleotide sequence: TGTGCCAGCAGTTTCTGGGCTTATAGCAATCAGCCCCAGCATTTT. Protein: CASSFWAYSNQPQHF.

The rearrangement links TRBV29-1 to TRBJ1-4; D is unclear. This CDR3 has 13 residues. Germline V CDR1 and CDR2: SQVTM, ANQGSEA. Trimming took off 3 bases at V and 3 bases at J, with 8 bases between the two ends. The CDR3 DNA reads TGCAGCGTTGATCCGGGATCTAATGAAAAACTGTTTTTT. Translating it yields CSVDPGSNEKLFF. Full variable domain (missing parts from reference TRBV29-1 and TRBJ1-4): SAVISQKPSRDICQRGTSLTIQCQVDSQVTMMFWYRQQPGQSLTLIATANQGSEATYESGFVIDKFPISRPNLTFSTLTVSNMSPEDSSIYLCSVDPGSNEKLFFGSGTQLSVL.

The chain carries TRBV4-3 and TRBJ2-2, with 10 bases that match TRBD2. Germline V lookup: CDR1 LGHNA, CDR2 YSLEER. The CDR3 loop spans 20 amino acids. The V and J ends lost 0 bases and 4 bases, in that order; junction bases with no gene match: 14. This chain's CDR3 is CASSQDEETPSGGGTGELFF. DNA of the CDR3: TGCGCCAGCAGCCAAGATGAGGAGACCCCTAGCGGGGGAGGCACCGGGGAGCTGTTTTTT.

The CDR3 loop is CASSLPTSGAETQYF. The DNA of the CDR3 is TGTGCCAGCAGTCTCCCGACTAGTGGGGCAGAGACCCAGTACTTC. The chain carries TRBV28 and TRBJ2-5; D is possibly TRBD2 (6 bases). The germline V and J ends were trimmed by 5 bases and 4 bases, with 17 bases remaining between them. The CDR3 is 15 residues long. The germline V gene has CDR1 MDHEN and CDR2 SYDVKM.

This sequence joins TRBV5-5 and TRBJ2-5, with 9 bases fitting TRBD2. CDR1 SGHKS and CDR2 YYEKEE come from the germline V gene (reference sequence). CDR3 size: 15 residues. V lost 2 bases to trimming and J lost 2 bases; unmatched junction nucleotides: 4. CDR3 amino acids: CASSLLAGPQETQYF. CDR3 in DNA: TGTGCCAGCAGCTTACTAGCGGGTCCACAAGAGACCCAGTACTTC.

The chain links TRBV12-5 to TRBJ2-1; 10 bases are shared with TRBD2. V lost 2 bases to trimming and J lost 7 bases; unmatched junction nucleotides: 5. Germline V gives CDR1 LGHNT, CDR2 FRNRAP. The CDR3 runs to 15 residues. The chain's CDR3 is CASGLSSSGRNEQFF. As DNA, the CDR3 is TGTGCTAGTGGTTTGAGTAGTAGCGGGAGGAATGAGCAGTTCTTC.

The chain employs TRBV5-1 and TRBJ1-1; a weak D match, TRBD1 (5 bases). Germline CDR1 SGHRS, CDR2 YFSETQ. Trimming pared 1 base from V and 4 bases from J, leaving 17 bases between. The CDR3 is 16 amino acids. CDR3 bases: TGCGCCAGCAGCTTGATTCCCAGGGTATCTGGCACTGAAGCTTTCTTT. It translates to CASSLIPRVSGTEAFF.